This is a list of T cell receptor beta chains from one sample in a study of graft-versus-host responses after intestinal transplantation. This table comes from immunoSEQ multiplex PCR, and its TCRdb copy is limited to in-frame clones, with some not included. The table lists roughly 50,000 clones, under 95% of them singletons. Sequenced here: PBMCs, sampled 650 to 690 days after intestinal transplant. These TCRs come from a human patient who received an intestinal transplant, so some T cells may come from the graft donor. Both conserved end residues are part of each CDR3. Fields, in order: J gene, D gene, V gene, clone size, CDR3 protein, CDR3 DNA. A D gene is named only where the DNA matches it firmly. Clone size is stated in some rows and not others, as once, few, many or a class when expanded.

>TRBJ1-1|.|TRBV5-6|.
CASSLGVVTEAFF
TGTGCCAGCAGCTTGGGGGTGGTCACTGAAGCTTTCTTT
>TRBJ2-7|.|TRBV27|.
CASASFLRGDEQYF
TGTGCCAGCGCCAGTTTTCTCAGGGGTGACGAGCAGTACTTC
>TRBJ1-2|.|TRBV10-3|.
CAISEGSNSYYGYTF
TGTGCCATCAGTGAGGGAAGCAACAGTTACTATGGCTACACCTTC
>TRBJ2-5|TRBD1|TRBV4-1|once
CASSPGQKPWQETQYF
TGCGCCAGCAGCCCGGGACAGAAACCTTGGCAAGAGACCCAGTACTTC
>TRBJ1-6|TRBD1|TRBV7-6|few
CASSLRGSGQGAPLHF
TGTGCCAGCAGCTTAAGAGGTTCCGGGCAGGGGGCCCCCCTCCACTTT
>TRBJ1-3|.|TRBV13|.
CASSYRSLGNTIYF
TGTGCCAGCAGCTACCGGAGTTTGGGAAACACCATATATTTT
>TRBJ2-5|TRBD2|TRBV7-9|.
CASVHGGAETQYF
TGTGCCAGCGTGCACGGGGGGGCAGAGACCCAGTACTTC
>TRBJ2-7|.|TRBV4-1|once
CASSQGLLGFYEQYF
TGCGCCAGCAGCCAAGGACTTCTGGGGTTCTACGAGCAGTACTTC
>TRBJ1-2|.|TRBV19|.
CASTGQSSANYGYTF
TGTGCCAGTACCGGACAGTCCTCCGCTAACTATGGCTACACCTTC
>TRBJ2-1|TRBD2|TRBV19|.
CASRPGGLIRNEQFF
TGTGCCAGTAGGCCCGGGGGACTAATCCGCAATGAGCAGTTCTTC
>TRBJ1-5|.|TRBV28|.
CASSQPEGLPNQPQHF
TGTGCCAGCAGCCAACCAGAGGGCCTTCCTAATCAGCCCCAGCATTTT
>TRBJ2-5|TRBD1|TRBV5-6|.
CASSLTHDRAWNLETQYF
TGTGCCAGCAGCCTCACCCACGACAGGGCTTGGAATCTAGAGACCCAGTACTTC
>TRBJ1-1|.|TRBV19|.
CASTLGNTEAFF
TGTGCCAGTACCCTTGGAAACACTGAAGCTTTCTTT
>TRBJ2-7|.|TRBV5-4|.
CASSSRFGGANYEQYF
TGTGCCAGCAGCTCCCGTTTTGGGGGGGCAAACTACGAGCAGTACTTC
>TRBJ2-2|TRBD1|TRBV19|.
CASSIVGTGQTGELFF
TGTGCCAGTAGTATAGTTGGGACAGGGCAGACCGGGGAGCTGTTTTTT
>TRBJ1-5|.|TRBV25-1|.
CASSELGSNQPQHF
TGTGCCAGCAGTGAATTGGGTAGCAATCAGCCCCAGCATTTT
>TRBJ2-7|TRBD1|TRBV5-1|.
CASSLDRAGTGGYEQYF
TGCGCCAGCAGCTTGGATCGCGCCGGGACAGGAGGGTACGAGCAGTACTTC
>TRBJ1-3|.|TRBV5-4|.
CASTAGNTIYF
TGTGCCAGCACTGCGGGAAACACCATATATTTT
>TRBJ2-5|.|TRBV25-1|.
CASSDEGIQETQYF
TGTGCCAGCAGTGACGAGGGGATACAAGAGACCCAGTACTTC
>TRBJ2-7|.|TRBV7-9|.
CASRSAGFPEQYF
TGTGCCAGCAGATCTGCCGGTTTTCCCGAGCAGTACTTC
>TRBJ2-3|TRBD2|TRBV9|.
CASSGVRGGIDTQYF
TGTGCCAGCAGCGGGGTCCGGGGGGGCATAGATACGCAGTATTTT
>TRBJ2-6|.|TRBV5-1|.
CASSFEASGANVLTF
TGCGCCAGCAGCTTCGAGGCCTCTGGGGCCAACGTCCTGACTTTC
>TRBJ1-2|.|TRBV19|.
CATPDFYGYTF
TGTGCCACCCCTGACTTCTATGGCTACACCTTC
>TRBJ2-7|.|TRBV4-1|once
CASSQGDEQYF
TGCGCCAGCAGCCAAGGGGACGAGCAGTACTTC
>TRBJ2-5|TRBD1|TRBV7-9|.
CASSFRTGSETQYF
TGTGCCAGCAGCTTTAGGACAGGATCAGAGACCCAGTACTTC
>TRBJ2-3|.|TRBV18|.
CASSEEADTQYF
TGTGCCAGCTCAGAGGAAGCGGATACGCAGTATTTT
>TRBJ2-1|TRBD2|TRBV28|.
CASNGGNEQFF
TGTGCCAGTAACGGGGGGAATGAGCAGTTCTTC
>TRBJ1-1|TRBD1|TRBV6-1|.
CASSEGQGNTEAFF
TGTGCCAGCAGTGAGGGACAGGGGAACACTGAAGCTTTCTTT
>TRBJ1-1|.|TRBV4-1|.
CASSQDRSSPLESEAFF
TGCGCCAGCAGCCAAGATCGGAGCAGCCCCCTGGAGTCTGAAGCTTTCTTT
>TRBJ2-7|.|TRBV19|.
CASRGGGHEQYF
TGTGCCAGCCGAGGGGGGGGCCACGAGCAGTACTTC
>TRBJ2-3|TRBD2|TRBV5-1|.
CASSLAGGPDTQYF
TGCGCCAGCAGCTTAGCGGGGGGGCCCGATACGCAGTATTTT
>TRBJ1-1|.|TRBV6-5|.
CASSFGINTEAFF
TGTGCCAGCAGTTTCGGCATTAACACTGAAGCTTTCTTT
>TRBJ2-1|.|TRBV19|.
CASSTGGIPYNEQFF
TGTGCCAGTAGTACCGGGGGTATACCCTACAATGAGCAGTTCTTC
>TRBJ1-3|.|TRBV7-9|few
CASSPSRVSGNTIYF
TGTGCCAGCAGCCCGAGCCGGGTCTCTGGAAACACCATATATTTT
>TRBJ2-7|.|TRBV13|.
CASSRSGGDEQYF
TGTGCCAGCAGCCGATCCGGTGGGGACGAGCAGTACTTC
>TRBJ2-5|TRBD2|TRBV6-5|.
CASKLAGGPQETQYF
TGTGCCAGTAAACTAGCGGGGGGGCCACAAGAGACCCAGTACTTC
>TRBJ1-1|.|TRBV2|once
CASSVLSLNTEAFF
TGTGCCAGCAGTGTTTTAAGTCTGAACACTGAAGCTTTCTTT
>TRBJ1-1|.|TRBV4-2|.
CASSQELGVNTEAFF
TGTGCCAGCAGCCAAGAACTGGGAGTGAACACTGAAGCTTTCTTT
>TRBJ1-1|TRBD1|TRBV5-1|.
CASSIRDSYTEAFF
TGCGCCAGCAGCATACGGGACAGCTACACTGAAGCTTTCTTT
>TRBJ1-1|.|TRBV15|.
CATSGSQGPLPSTEAFF
TGTGCCACCAGCGGCTCACAGGGTCCTCTTCCTTCGACTGAAGCTTTCTTT
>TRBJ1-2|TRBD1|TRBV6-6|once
CASSTGQTGVGYGYTF
TGTGCCAGCAGTACCGGCCAAACAGGGGTTGGCTATGGCTACACCTTC
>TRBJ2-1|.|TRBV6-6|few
CASSYSTVYNEQFF
TGTGCCAGCAGTTACTCGACCGTCTACAATGAGCAGTTCTTC
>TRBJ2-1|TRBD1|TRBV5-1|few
CASSRDRVTYGNEQFF
TGCGCCAGCAGCCGGGACAGGGTAACGTACGGTAATGAGCAGTTCTTC
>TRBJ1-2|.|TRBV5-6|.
CASSLGIGGGNYGYTF
TGTGCCAGCAGCTTGGGAATCGGGGGTGGGAACTATGGCTACACCTTC
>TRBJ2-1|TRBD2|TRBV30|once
CAWSIAAGVYNEQFF
TGTGCCTGGAGTATAGCAGCGGGGGTATACAATGAGCAGTTCTTC
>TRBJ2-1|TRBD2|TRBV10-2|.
CASRGSGGPSSYNEQFF
TGCGCCAGCCGTGGTAGCGGGGGGCCGAGCTCCTACAATGAGCAGTTCTTC
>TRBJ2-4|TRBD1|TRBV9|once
CASSVKDRGRKNIQYF
TGTGCCAGCAGCGTGAAGGACAGGGGGCGCAAAAACATTCAGTACTTC
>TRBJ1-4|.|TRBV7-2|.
CASSLRGGRNEKLFF
TGTGCCAGCAGCTTAAGGGGAGGGCGTAATGAAAAACTGTTTTTT
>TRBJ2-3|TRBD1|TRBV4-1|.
CASSQEMGTGPDTQYF
TGCGCCAGCAGCCAAGAAATGGGGACAGGGCCAGATACGCAGTATTTT
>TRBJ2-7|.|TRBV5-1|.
CASSLMGVPGEQYF
TGCGCCAGCAGCTTGATGGGGGTCCCGGGGGAGCAGTACTTC
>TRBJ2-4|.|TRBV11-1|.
CASSLEQGNIQYF
TGTGCCAGCAGCTTAGAACAGGGAAACATTCAGTACTTC
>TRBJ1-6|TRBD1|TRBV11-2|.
CASSLAGTGGPPLHF
TGTGCCAGCAGCTTAGCCGGGACAGGGGGGCCACCCCTCCACTTT
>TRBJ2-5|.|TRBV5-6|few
CASTRGGGWETQYF
TGTGCCAGCACTAGGGGAGGGGGATGGGAGACCCAGTACTTC
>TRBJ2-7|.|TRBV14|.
CASSHSYEQYF
TGTGCCAGCAGCCATTCCTACGAGCAGTACTTC
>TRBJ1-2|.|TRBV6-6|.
CASRQTGNYGYTF
TGTGCCAGCAGACAAACAGGGAACTATGGCTACACCTTC
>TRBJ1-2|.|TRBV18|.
CASSPRSLSGAYTF
TGTGCCAGCTCACCACGTAGTCTCAGCGGGGCCTACACCTTC
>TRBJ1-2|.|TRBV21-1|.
CASSNRDSYGYTF
TGTGCCAGCAGTAACCGAGACTCCTATGGCTACACCTTC
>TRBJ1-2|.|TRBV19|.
CASSSTGFTYTF
TGTGCCAGTAGTAGTACAGGTTTCACCTACACCTTC